This is a list of T cell receptor beta chains from one sample in a study of OX40 agonist ivuxolimab in advanced cancers. Profiled with immunoSEQ multiplex PCR; TCRdb holds only in-frame clones, not every one. Of 65,000 to 90,000 clones in the sample, roughly 80% were seen once. The material was CD4+ or CD8+ T cells sorted from blood, obtained in a trial of the OX40 agonist ivuxolimab. The receptor source for this set is an adult with an advanced solid tumor such as melanoma, head and neck, liver or kidney cancer. The CDR3 runs from the conserved cysteine through the conserved F or W. Each record gives: V gene, J gene, D gene, clone size, CDR3 length, CDR3 DNA, CDR3 protein. D genes are given only for firm matches. Clone size is given for some rows only: seen once, a few or many times, or a class if the clone is expanded.

>TRBV11-1|TRBJ1-6|NA|NA|14
TGTGCCAACCGCCGGCAGGTCTATAATTCACCCCTCCACTTT
CANRRQVYNSPLHF
>TRBV10-3|TRBJ1-3|NA|NA|16
TGTGCCATCAGTGATGGGGTCACGCTCTCCGGAAACACCATATATTTT
CAISDGVTLSGNTIYF
>TRBV10-1|TRBJ2-2|TRBD2|NA|17
TGCGCCAGCAGTGGGACTAGCGGGGGGGCCTACACCGGGGAGCTGTTTTTT
CASSGTSGGAYTGELFF
>TRBV19|TRBJ2-5|NA|NA|13
TGTGCCAGTAGTATGGGGGGGCGGGAGACCCAGTACTTC
CASSMGGRETQYF
>TRBV7-3|TRBJ2-2|TRBD2|NA|16
TGTGCCAGCAGCTTAACAGGGACTAGCTACCCCGGGGAGCTGTTTTTT
CASSLTGTSYPGELFF
>TRBV4-1|TRBJ2-2|TRBD2|few|16
TGCGCCAGCAGCCAGGGGACTAGCGGCTACACCGGGGAGCTGTTTTTT
CASSQGTSGYTGELFF
>TRBV4-3|TRBJ2-3|NA|NA|15
TGCGCCAGCAGCCAAGAGCGATTTATTTGGGGTACGCAGTATTTT
CASSQERFIWGTQYF
>TRBV7-2|TRBJ2-3|TRBD1|NA|16
TGTGCCAGCAGCCCAGAGATCCGGGACAGGGGAATCGCGCAGTATTTT
CASSPEIRDRGIAQYF
>TRBV30|TRBJ1-6|NA|few|13
TGTGCCGCGGGCACGGGCTATAATTCACCCCTCCACTTT
CAAGTGYNSPLHF
>TRBV4-1|TRBJ1-1|TRBD1|once|15
TGCGCCAGCAGCCGGGGACAGGCCCCTGAGGGTGAAGCTTTCTTT
CASSRGQAPEGEAFF
>TRBV10-3|TRBJ1-4|TRBD1|NA|14
TGTGCCATCAGGGGACAGGGAACTAATGAAAAACTGTTTTTT
CAIRGQGTNEKLFF
>TRBV29-1|TRBJ2-1|TRBD2|NA|16
TGCAGCGTTGTGGGTGGTGGCGGGGGTTCCTACAATGAGCAGTTCTTC
CSVVGGGGGSYNEQFF
>TRBV6-5|TRBJ2-3|NA|NA|13
TGTGCCAGCGGAGTCCTGAGCACAGATACGCAGTATTTT
CASGVLSTDTQYF
>TRBV4-3|TRBJ2-3|TRBD2|NA|17
TGCGCCAGCAGCCAAGAGGCTAGCGGGCCACGCACAGATACGCAGTATTTT
CASSQEASGPRTDTQYF
>TRBV9|TRBJ1-5|TRBD1|NA|14
TGTGCCAGCAGTGTCGGACAGGGCAATCAGCCCCAGCATTTT
CASSVGQGNQPQHF
>TRBV7-2|TRBJ2-1|TRBD2|NA|15
TGTGCCAGCAGCTTAGTGCGGGGGGGCCGCAATGAGCAGTTCTTC
CASSLVRGGRNEQFF
>TRBV7-2|TRBJ2-5|NA|NA|12
TGTGCCAGCAGCCGGGGGATAGAGACCCAGTACTTC
CASSRGIETQYF
>TRBV19|TRBJ2-5|TRBD2|NA|15
TGTGCCAGTAGTATAGCGGCGGGGGGGCCGGAGACCCAGTACTTC
CASSIAAGGPETQYF
>TRBV10-2|TRBJ1-5|NA|NA|12
TGCGCCACCCGACTAGGCAATCAGCCCCAGCATTTT
CATRLGNQPQHF
>TRBV7-6|TRBJ2-5|NA|NA|12
TGTGCCAGCAGCTTCGTAGGCGAGACCCAGTACTTC
CASSFVGETQYF
>TRBV5-4|TRBJ2-3|NA|NA|16
TGTGCCAGCAGCTTGCAATGGGGCGGGAGCACAGATACGCAGTATTTT
CASSLQWGGSTDTQYF
>TRBV6-1|TRBJ2-3|TRBD2|few|16
TGTGCCAGCAGTGAGCGGGGGGGCCAGGTAACAGATACGCAGTATTTT
CASSERGGQVTDTQYF
>TRBV4-1|TRBJ2-5|TRBD1|NA|17
TGCGCCAGCAGCCAAGAAGGGACAGGGTTGGGTTTAGAGACCCAGTACTTC
CASSQEGTGLGLETQYF
>TRBV12-5|TRBJ1-2|NA|NA|21
TGTGCTAGTGGTTTGGTTCAGAAACGAACCCATACATCCAGTTGGAACTATGGCTACACCTTC
CASGLVQKRTHTSSWNYGYTF
>TRBV6-5|TRBJ2-2|NA|NA|13
TGTGCCAGCAGGATTCAGGGCATCGGGGAGCTGTTTTTT
CASRIQGIGELFF
>TRBV5-1|TRBJ1-1|NA|few|12
TGCGCCAGCAGCTTGGCGGCGGGTGAAGCTTTCTTT
CASSLAAGEAFF
>TRBV7-2|TRBJ1-1|NA|few|16
TGTGCCAGCAGCTTGGGGCTTCTGGGGGTTCGGACTGAAGCTTTCTTT
CASSLGLLGVRTEAFF
>TRBV28|TRBJ1-2|NA|NA|16
TGTGCCAGCAGTCCCCTATCGGGGACAAAAAACTATGGCTACACCTTC
CASSPLSGTKNYGYTF
>TRBV5-4|TRBJ2-2|NA|once|20
TGTGCCAGCAGCCGTGAAGGACGACAGGCCGTTGCTGTGAACACCGGGGAGCTGTTTTTT
CASSREGRQAVAVNTGELFF
>TRBV7-3|TRBJ2-2|NA|NA|15
TGTGCCAGCAGCTTACTTGGCGTTGGGACCGGGGAGCTGTTTTTT
CASSLLGVGTGELFF
>TRBV5-6|TRBJ1-1|TRBD1|NA|18
TGTGCCAGCAGCTCCGTTGGACAGGGGGCGAGGTGGGGAACTGAAGCTTTCTTT
CASSSVGQGARWGTEAFF
>TRBV2|TRBJ1-6|NA|NA|16
TGTGCCAGCAGCGAAATTAGGAGCTCCTATAATTCACCCCTCCACTTT
CASSEIRSSYNSPLHF
>TRBV6-5|TRBJ2-3|TRBD2|NA|14
TGTGCCAGCACCAGCGGGGGGGCCACAGATACGCAGTATTTT
CASTSGGATDTQYF
>TRBV5-3|TRBJ1-5|NA|NA|14
TGTGCCAGAAGTCCGGACGGAGTGTATCAGCCCCAGCATTTT
CARSPDGVYQPQHF
>TRBV10-3|TRBJ2-3|NA|NA|14
TGTGCCATCAGTGTTGGGGTGGCCACAGATACGCAGTATTTT
CAISVGVATDTQYF
>TRBV5-1|TRBJ2-1|NA|NA|16
TGCGCCAGCAGATCTGGCGGGGGCGAAGCATACAATGAGCAGTTCTTC
CASRSGGGEAYNEQFF
>TRBV28|TRBJ1-2|TRBD1|NA|14
TGTGCCAGCAGTCAACCAGGGACAGGGAGTGGCTACACCTTC
CASSQPGTGSGYTF
>TRBV9|TRBJ1-1|TRBD1|NA|15
TGTGCCAGCAGCACAGCCGACAGGGCTGTGACTGAAGCTTTCTTT
CASSTADRAVTEAFF
>TRBV7-9|TRBJ2-2|NA|NA|13
TGTGCCAGCAGCTCCGACTACACCGGGGAGCTGTTTTTT
CASSSDYTGELFF
>TRBV27|TRBJ2-2|TRBD1|NA|14
TGTGCCAGCACACAAGGGGGCCGTAGCGGGGAGCTGTTTTTT
CASTQGGRSGELFF
>TRBV19|TRBJ2-7|TRBD2|NA|13
TGTGCCAGTAGTCCCAGGCTAGCGGGCGAGCAGTACTTC
CASSPRLAGEQYF
>TRBV7-9|TRBJ1-5|NA|NA|12
TGTGCCAGCAGCCTAGCCGATCAGCCCCAGCATTTT
CASSLADQPQHF
>TRBV19|TRBJ2-6|NA|NA|15
TGTGCCAAATTTCACAGTTTCTCTGGGGCCAACGTCCTGACTTTC
CAKFHSFSGANVLTF
>TRBV19|TRBJ1-5|NA|NA|15
TGTGCCAGTAGTATGGGCCTCAGGGACAATCAGCCCCAGCATTTT
CASSMGLRDNQPQHF
>TRBV27|TRBJ2-7|TRBD2|NA|15
TGTGCCAGCAGTTTATCGGCGGGACTAGCCTACGAGCAGTACTTC
CASSLSAGLAYEQYF
>TRBV11-2|TRBJ2-7|TRBD2|NA|14
TGTGCCAGCAGTCACGGGACTAGAGACTACGAGCAGTACTTC
CASSHGTRDYEQYF